This record covers a single T cell receptor (beta chain). The antigen remains undetermined. A clone one base away is much larger, so this may be a read error. Samples came from axillary lymph nodes draining the breast cancer. The data are from a study of breast tumors, draining lymph nodes, adjacent tissues. Trimming removed 6 bases from V and 2 bases from J; junction bases left unmatched: 7. The CDR3 spans 14 residues. From germline, CDR1 is MNHNS and CDR2 SASEGT. Study-wide points: Compared with lymph nodes, tumors were less diverse; compared with nontumor tissue, more. The lymph node origin of tumor T cells was framed as consistent with a hypothesis, not demonstrated. Most tumor T cells seemingly derive from lymph node, then expand in tumor.

TCRdb re-called the multiplex PCR reads with MiXCR, one entry per CDR3 protein. The data show 170,000 or so distinct CDR3 sequences, with around a third seen just once and around 4.5% held by the top ten. Specimen: axillary lymph node tissue. The chain has TRBV6-1 and TRBJ2-7; 7 bases align to TRBD1. The source of this sequence is a female donor with breast cancer. Some clones in this sample may be carry-over from other donors' samples. The CDR3 loop is CASSPGQWAYEQYF. As DNA, the CDR3 is TGTGCCAGCAGCCCGGGACAGTGGGCCTACGAGCAGTACTTC.